The 11 T cell receptor beta chains presented below share a single source sample, sequenced in a study of blood T cell repertoires in COVID-19 (dated by TCRdb to 2020 to 2021). The library was obtained by the immunoSEQ multiplex PCR assay. TCRdb's version of the immuneACCESS table is confined to in-frame rearrangements and falls short of the full clone set. An unresolved V gene accounts for under half of the shortfall where checked; the remainder is of unknown origin. The sample table lists 90,000 or so clones, 81% of them with a count of one. The biggest ten clones account for around a quarter of the sample. The source material was peripheral blood. The receptors derive from a man aged 80 or over with active or convalescent COVID-19.

The V gene is TRBV4-1, the J gene TRBJ2-2; a possible D gene is TRBD2 (5 bases). The V end lost 1 base, the J end lost 0 bases, and 9 bases lay between the germline ends. In germline, CDR1 is MGHRA, CDR2 YSYEKL. The CDR3 consists of 16 residues. Written as DNA, the CDR3 is TGCGCCAGCAGCCAAGTAGCGAACGCGAACACCGGGGAGCTGTTTTTT. This codes for CASSQVANANTGELFF.

This clone was observed once. V gene TRBV11-1 combines with J gene TRBJ2-3; 10 bases match TRBD2. The germline gives CDR1 SGHAT, CDR2 FQDESV (reference sequence). The V segment lost 5 bases and the J segment 9 bases; nucleotides outside the gene matches: 8. The CDR3 runs to 14 residues. The CDR3 reads CASSVPSGGATQYF. The CDR3 nucleotides are TGTGCCAGCAGCGTACCTAGCGGGGGAGCAACGCAGTATTTT.

J is TRBJ1-2 and V is TRBV10-3, with 7 bases identical to TRBD1. CDR3 length equals 13 residues. Germline lookup yields CDR1 ENHRY and CDR2 SYGVKD. J was trimmed by 7 bases and V by 5 bases; bases with no gene match: 7. The DNA of the CDR3 is TGTGCCATCAGTAAAGGGGGCGCGGCTGGCTACACCTTC. Its protein product is CAISKGGAAGYTF.

The chain carries TRBV6-5 and TRBJ2-7; TRBD1 matches at 8 bases. After removal of 8 bases from V and 2 bases from J, the junction contained 5 bases not matched to a gene. The CDR3 loop spans 13 amino acids. Germline CDR1 reads MNHEY; CDR2 reads SVGAGI. CDR3 bases: TGTGCCAGCGCCCGGGACAGGACCTACGAGCAGTACTTC. It codes for CASARDRTYEQYF.

The chain couples TRBV3-1 (or the pseudogene TRBV3-2) to TRBJ2-2; D uncertain. In germline, CDR1 is LGHDT, CDR2 YNNKEL (reference sequence). The CDR3 length is 17 residues. The V and J ends lost 1 base and 0 bases respectively, with 12 bases between them. The CDR3 here is CASSQGGRPSNTGELFF. The DNA for the CDR3 is TGTGCCAGCAGCCAAGGAGGTCGTCCGTCGAACACCGGGGAGCTGTTTTTT.

This clone was recorded a few times. This rearrangement joins TRBV19 to TRBJ1-5; 9 bases align to TRBD1. This CDR3 region has 18 residues. With V trimmed by 10 bases and J by 2 bases, 18 bases remained unmatched. Per the germline V gene, CDR1 is LNHDA and CDR2 is SQIVND (reference sequence). In nucleotides, the CDR3 is TGTGCCACCACGCCCGGGACAGGGTGGGGGGATGGCAATCAGCCCCAGCATTTT. Amino acids: CATTPGTGWGDGNQPQHF.

DNA for the CDR3: TGTGCCAGCAGCCAACCGGACAGGGCTAACTATGGCTACACCTTC. It yields the protein CASSQPDRANYGYTF. The chain links TRBV3-1 (or the pseudogene TRBV3-2) to TRBJ1-2; 8 bases agree with TRBD1. This CDR3 has 15 amino acids. Germline V gene lookup returns CDR1 LGHDT and CDR2 YNNKEL (reference sequence). V trimming: 2 bases; J trimming: 0 bases; junction bases outside the gene matches: 2.

The rearrangement joins TRBV6-2 or TRBV6-3 to TRBJ2-4; D is unclear. CDR1 MNHEY and CDR2 SVGEGT come from the germline V gene. V was clipped by 6 bases and J by 1 base, with 13 bases between them. CDR3 length equals 15 residues. Written as DNA, the CDR3 is TGTGCCAGCAGCCACCCGCGTTTGGCCAAAAACATTCAGTACTTC. Translation: CASSHPRLAKNIQYF.

The J gene is TRBJ1-5, the V gene TRBV5-6, with D maybe TRBD1 (5 bases). CDR1 SGHDT and CDR2 YYEEEE come from the germline V gene. The V end was cut by 1 base, the J end by 8 bases, with 22 bases between. This CDR3 contains 17 residues. The CDR3 loop is CASSLFVSTGFGKPQHF. CDR3 coding DNA: TGTGCCAGCAGCTTGTTTGTGAGTACAGGTTTTGGAAAGCCCCAGCATTTT.

The chain recombines TRBV28 with TRBJ1-2; unclear D gene. This CDR3 has 12 amino acids. CDR1 and CDR2 (germline): MDHEN, SYDVKM. The V end lost 6 bases, the J end lost 5 bases, and 10 bases lay between the germline ends. The CDR3 coding sequence is TGTGCCAGCAGCCCTGACGGGTATGGCTACACCTTC. It encodes CASSPDGYGYTF.

The V gene is TRBV5-1, the J gene TRBJ1-5; 7 nucleotides agree with TRBD1. Germline trimming cut 5 bases from V and 2 bases from J; bases unmatched to any gene: 10. Germline V gene lookup returns CDR1 SGHRS and CDR2 YFSETQ. The length of the CDR3 is 16 residues. CDR3: CASRLSTGEGNQPQHF. DNA for the CDR3: TGCGCCAGCAGACTATCCACAGGGGAAGGCAATCAGCCCCAGCATTTT.